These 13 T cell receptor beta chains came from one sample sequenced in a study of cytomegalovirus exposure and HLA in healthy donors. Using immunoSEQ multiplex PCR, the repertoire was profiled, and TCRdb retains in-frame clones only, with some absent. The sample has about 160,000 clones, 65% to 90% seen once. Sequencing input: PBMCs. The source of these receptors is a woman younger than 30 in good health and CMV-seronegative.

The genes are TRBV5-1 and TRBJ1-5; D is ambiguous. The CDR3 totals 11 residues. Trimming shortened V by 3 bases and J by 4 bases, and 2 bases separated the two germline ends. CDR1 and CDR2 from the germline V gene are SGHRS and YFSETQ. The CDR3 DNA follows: TGCGCCAGCAGCTCTAATCAGCCCCAGCATTTT. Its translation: CASSSNQPQHF.

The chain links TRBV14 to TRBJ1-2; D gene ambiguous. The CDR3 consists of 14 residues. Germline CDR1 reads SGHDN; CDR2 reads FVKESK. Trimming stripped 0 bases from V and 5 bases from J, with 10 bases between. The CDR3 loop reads CASSQDRKLYGYTF. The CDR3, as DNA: TGTGCCAGCAGCCAAGATAGGAAACTATATGGCTACACCTTC.

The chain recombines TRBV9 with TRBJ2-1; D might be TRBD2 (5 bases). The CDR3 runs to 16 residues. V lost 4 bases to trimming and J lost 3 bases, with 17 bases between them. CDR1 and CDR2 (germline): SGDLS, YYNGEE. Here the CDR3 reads CASSPRTGGLYNEQFF. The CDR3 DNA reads TGTGCCAGCAGCCCTCGAACCGGAGGTCTCTACAATGAGCAGTTCTTC.

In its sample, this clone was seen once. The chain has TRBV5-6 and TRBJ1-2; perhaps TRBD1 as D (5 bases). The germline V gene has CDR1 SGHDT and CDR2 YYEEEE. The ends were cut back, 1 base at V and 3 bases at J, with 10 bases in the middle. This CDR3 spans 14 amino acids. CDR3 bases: TGTGCCAGCAGCTTGCTAGGGGCCCACTATGGCTACACCTTC. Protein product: CASSLLGAHYGYTF.

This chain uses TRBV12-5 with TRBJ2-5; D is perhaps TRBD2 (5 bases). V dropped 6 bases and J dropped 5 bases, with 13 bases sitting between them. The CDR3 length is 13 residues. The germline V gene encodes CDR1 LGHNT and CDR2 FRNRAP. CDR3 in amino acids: CASGRDTGETQYF. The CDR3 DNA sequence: TGTGCTAGTGGCCGGGATACTGGGGAGACCCAGTACTTC.

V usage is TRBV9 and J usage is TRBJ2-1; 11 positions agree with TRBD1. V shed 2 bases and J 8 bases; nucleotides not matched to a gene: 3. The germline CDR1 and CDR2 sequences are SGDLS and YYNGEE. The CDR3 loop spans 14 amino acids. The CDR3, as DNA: TGTGCCAGCAGCGTCGGGACAGGGGGACATGAGCAGTTCTTC. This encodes CASSVGTGGHEQFF. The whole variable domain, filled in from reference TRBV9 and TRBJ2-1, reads DSGVTQTPKHLITATGQRVTLRCSPRSGDLSVYWYQQSLDQGLQFLIQYYNGEERAKGNILERFSAQQFPDLHSELNLSSLELGDSALYFCASSVGTGGHEQFFGPGTRLTVL.

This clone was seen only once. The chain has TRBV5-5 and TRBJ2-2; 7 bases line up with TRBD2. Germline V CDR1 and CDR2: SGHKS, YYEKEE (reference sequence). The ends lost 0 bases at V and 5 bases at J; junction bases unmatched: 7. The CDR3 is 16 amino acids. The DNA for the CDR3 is TGTGCCAGCAGCTTGGAAGGCGGGAGCGTAACCGGGGAGCTGTTTTTT. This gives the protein CASSLEGGSVTGELFF.

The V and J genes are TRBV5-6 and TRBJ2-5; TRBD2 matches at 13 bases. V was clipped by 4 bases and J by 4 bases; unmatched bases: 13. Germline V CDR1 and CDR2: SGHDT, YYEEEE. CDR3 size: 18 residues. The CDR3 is CASSTGTSGMVGVETQYF. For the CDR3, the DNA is TGTGCCAGCAGCACTGGGACTAGCGGGATGGTTGGCGTAGAGACCCAGTACTTC.

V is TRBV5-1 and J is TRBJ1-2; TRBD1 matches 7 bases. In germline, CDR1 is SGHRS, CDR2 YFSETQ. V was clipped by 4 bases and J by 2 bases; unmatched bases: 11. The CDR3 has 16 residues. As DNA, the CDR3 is TGCGCCAGCAGCGTGGGACAGAACTACGAGAACTATGGCTACACCTTC. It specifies CASSVGQNYENYGYTF. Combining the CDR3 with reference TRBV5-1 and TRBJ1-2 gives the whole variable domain KAGVTQTPRYLIKTRGQQVTLSCSPISGHRSVSWYQQTPGQGLQFLFEYFSETQRNKGNFPGRFSGRQFSNSRSEMNVSTLELGDSALYLCASSVGQNYENYGYTFGSGTRLTVV.

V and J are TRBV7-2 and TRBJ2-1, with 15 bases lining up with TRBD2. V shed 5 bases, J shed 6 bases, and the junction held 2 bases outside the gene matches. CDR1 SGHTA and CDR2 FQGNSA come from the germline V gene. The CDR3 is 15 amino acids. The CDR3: CASSQGLAGGNEQFF. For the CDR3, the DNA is TGTGCCAGCAGCCAGGGACTAGCGGGAGGCAATGAGCAGTTCTTC.

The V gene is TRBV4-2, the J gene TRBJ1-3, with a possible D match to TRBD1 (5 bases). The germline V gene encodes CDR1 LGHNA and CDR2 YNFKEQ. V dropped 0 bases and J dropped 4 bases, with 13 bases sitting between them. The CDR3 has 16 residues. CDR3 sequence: CASSQDQGLWGNTIYF. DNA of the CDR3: TGTGCCAGCAGCCAAGATCAGGGACTTTGGGGAAACACCATATATTTT.

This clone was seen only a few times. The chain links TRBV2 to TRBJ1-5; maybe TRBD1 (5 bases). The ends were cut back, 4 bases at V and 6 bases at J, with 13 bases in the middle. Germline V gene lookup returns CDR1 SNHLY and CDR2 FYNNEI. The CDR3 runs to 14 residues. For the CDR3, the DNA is TGTGCCAGCAGTGGACAGACCCAGGGTCAGCCCCAGCATTTT. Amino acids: CASSGQTQGQPQHF. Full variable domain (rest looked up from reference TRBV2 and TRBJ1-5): EPEVTQTPSHQVTQMGQEVILRCVPISNHLYFYWYRQILGQKVEFLVSFYNNEISEKSEIFDDQFSVERPDGSNFTLKIRSTKLEDSAMYFCASSGQTQGQPQHFGDGTRLSIL.

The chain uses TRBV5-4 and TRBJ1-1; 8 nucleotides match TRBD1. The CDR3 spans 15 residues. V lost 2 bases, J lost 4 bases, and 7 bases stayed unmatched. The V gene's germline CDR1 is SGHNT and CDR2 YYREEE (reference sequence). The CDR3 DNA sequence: TGTGCCAGCAGCTTTAATGGACAGGGAGGCACTGAAGCTTTCTTT. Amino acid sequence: CASSFNGQGGTEAFF.